The clone carrying this T cell receptor beta chain occurred a few times. Its antigen is unknown. The V segment lost 4 bases and the J segment 7 bases; nucleotides outside the gene matches: 12. Germline assignment: CDR1 MNHEY and CDR2 SVGAGI. This CDR3 comprises 16 residues. The authors sorted CD4+ naive, central memory, regulatory and stem cell-like memory cells via CD45RO/CCR7/CD25/CD127/CD95/CD27. Once sorted, every population was more than 98% pure. Expressed TCRB transcripts were sequenced because the entire RNA isolate underwent reverse transcription. Clones were read by immunoSEQ multiplex PCR, and TCRdb kept only the in-frame ones, dropping some. The sample holds over 25,000 clones, around half seen once. This sample stems from a study of beta chain features in type 1 diabetes. General observations from the study: There was a moderate but significant shortening of TCRB CDR3s in all four CD4+ subsets of Type 1 diabetes patients.

The specimen was stem cell memory CD4+ T cells from blood. The source of this sequence is a man younger than 45 with type 1 diabetes. The chain carries TRBV6-5 and TRBJ2-3, with 9 nucleotides matching TRBD2. The CDR3 DNA reads TGTGCCAGCAGTTCTGCGGGAGGGCCTCCCCGAAATACGCAGTATTTT. Translated, it gives CASSSAGGPPRNTQYF.